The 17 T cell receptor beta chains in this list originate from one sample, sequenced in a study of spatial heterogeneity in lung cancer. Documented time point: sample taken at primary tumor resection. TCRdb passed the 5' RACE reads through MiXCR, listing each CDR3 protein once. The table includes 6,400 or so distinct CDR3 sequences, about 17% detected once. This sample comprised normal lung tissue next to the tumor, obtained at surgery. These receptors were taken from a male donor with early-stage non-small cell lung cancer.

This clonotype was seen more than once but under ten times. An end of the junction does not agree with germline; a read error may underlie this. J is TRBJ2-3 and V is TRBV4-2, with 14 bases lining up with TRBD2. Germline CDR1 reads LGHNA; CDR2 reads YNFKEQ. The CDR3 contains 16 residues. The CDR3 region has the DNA TGTGCCAGCAGCCAAGAAGGGACTAGCGGGGGAGATACGCAGTACTTT. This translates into CASSQEGTSGGDTQYF.

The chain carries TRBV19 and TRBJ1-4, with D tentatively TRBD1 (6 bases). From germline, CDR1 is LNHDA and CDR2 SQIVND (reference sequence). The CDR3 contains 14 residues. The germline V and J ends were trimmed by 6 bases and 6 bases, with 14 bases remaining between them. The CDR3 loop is CASRYRVGDEKLFF. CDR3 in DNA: TGTGCCAGTAGATACAGGGTGGGAGATGAAAAACTGTTTTTT.

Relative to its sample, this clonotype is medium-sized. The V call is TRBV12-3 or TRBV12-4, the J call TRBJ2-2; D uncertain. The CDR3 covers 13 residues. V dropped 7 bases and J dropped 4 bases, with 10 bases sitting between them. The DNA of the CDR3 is TGTGCCAGCATGAAAAGTCTCACCGGGGAGCTGTTTTTT. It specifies CASMKSLTGELFF.

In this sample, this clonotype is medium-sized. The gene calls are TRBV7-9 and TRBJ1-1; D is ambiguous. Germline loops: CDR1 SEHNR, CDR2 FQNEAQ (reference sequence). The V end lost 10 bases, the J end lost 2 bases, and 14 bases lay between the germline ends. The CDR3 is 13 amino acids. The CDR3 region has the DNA TGTGCCACTCGGTTGAGGAAAAACACTGAAGCTTTCTTT. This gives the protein CATRLRKNTEAFF.

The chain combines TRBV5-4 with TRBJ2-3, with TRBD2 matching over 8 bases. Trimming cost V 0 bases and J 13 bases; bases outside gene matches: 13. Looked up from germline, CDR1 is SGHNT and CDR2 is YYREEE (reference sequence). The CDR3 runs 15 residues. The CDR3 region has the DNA TGTGCCAGCAGCTTGGGGGCTAGCGGGCACGCTAGCGAGTATTTT. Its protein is CASSLGASGHASEYF.

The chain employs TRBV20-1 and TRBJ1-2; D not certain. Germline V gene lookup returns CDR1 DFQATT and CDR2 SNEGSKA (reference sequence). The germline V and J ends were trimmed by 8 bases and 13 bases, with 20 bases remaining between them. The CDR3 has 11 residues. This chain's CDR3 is CSPQGNVFATF. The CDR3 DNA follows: TGCAGTCCCCAAGGCAACGTGTTCGCCACCTTC.

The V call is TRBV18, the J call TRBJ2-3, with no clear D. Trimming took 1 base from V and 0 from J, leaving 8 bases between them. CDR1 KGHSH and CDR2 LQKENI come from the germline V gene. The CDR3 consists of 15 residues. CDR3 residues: CASSPRVSSTDTQYF. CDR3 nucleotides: TGTGCCAGCTCACCACGTGTAAGCAGCACAGATACGCAGTATTTT.

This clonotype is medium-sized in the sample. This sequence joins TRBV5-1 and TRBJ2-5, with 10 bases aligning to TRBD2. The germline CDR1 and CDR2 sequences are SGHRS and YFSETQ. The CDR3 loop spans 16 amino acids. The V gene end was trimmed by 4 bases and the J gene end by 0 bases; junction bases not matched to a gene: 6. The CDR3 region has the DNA TGCGCCAGCAGCCGTTCCGGACTAGCGGACCAAGAGACCCAGTACTTC. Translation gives CASSRSGLADQETQYF.

CDR3: CASSLDHSRKYF. The CDR3 bases are TGTGCCAGCAGTTTGGATCACAGTCGAAAGTACTTC. The chain links TRBV12-3 or TRBV12-4 to TRBJ2-5; D is undetermined. Trimming removed 3 bases from V and 12 bases from J, with 14 bases in between. The CDR3 is 12 residues long.

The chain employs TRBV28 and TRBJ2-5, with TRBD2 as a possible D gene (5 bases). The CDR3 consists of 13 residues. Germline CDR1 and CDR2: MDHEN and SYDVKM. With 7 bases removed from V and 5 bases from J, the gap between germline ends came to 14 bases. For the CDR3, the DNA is TGTGCCAGCACCCTAGCTTCCAGGGAGACCCAGTACTTC. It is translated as CASTLASRETQYF.

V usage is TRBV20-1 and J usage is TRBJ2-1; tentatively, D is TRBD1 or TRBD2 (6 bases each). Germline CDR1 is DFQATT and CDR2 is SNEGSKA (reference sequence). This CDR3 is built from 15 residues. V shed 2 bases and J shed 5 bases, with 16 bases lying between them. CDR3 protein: CSARRGAGHDNEQFF. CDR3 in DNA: TGCAGTGCTAGAAGGGGGGCGGGGCACGACAATGAGCAGTTCTTC.

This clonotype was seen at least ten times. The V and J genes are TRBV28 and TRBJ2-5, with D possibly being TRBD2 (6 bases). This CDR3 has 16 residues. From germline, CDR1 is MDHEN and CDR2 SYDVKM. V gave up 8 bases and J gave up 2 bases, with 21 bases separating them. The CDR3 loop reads CASRGEAAGRQETQYF. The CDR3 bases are TGTGCCAGCCGTGGGGAGGCGGCAGGTAGACAAGAGACCCAGTACTTC.

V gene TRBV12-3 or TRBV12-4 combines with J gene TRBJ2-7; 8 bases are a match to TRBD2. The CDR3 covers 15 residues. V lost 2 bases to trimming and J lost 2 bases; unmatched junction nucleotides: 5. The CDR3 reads CASSLMVAGTYEQYF. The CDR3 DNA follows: TGTGCCAGCAGTTTAATGGTAGCGGGGACCTACGAGCAGTACTTC.

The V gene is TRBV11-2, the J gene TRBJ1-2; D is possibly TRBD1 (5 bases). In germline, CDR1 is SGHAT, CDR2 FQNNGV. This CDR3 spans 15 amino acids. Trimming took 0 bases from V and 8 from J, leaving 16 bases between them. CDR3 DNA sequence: TGTGCCAGCAGCTTAGATGGGGGAGGAGGCCGCGGCTACACCTTC. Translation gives CASSLDGGGGRGYTF.

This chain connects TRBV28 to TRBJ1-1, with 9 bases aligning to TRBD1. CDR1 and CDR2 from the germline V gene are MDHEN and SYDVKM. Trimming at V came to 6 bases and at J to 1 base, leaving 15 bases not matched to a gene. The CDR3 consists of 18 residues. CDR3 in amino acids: CASRTGTGGKIRNTEAFF. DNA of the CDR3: TGTGCCAGCAGGACGGGAACAGGGGGCAAAATCAGGAACACTGAAGCTTTCTTT.

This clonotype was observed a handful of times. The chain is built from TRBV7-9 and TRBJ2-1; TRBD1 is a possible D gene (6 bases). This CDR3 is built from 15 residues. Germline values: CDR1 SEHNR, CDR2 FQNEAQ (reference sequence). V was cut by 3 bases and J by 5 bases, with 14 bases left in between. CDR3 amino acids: CASSFPPYRDNEQFF. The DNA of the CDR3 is TGTGCCAGCAGCTTCCCGCCCTACAGGGACAATGAGCAGTTCTTC.

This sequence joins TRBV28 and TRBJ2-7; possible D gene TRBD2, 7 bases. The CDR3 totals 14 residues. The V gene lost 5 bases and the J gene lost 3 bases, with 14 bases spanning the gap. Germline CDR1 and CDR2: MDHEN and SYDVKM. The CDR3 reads CASSTNREGYEQYF. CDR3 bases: TGTGCCAGCAGTACAAACAGGGAGGGCTACGAGCAGTACTTC. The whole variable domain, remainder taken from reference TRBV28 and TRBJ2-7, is DVKVTQSSRYLVKRTGEKVFLECVQDMDHENMFWYRQDPGLGLRLIYFSYDVKMKEKGDIPEGYSVSREKKERFSLILESASTNQTSMYLCASSTNREGYEQYFGPGTRLTVT.